The count of the clone carrying this TCR beta chain is one. The antigen remains unidentified. This entry comes from a study of cytomegalovirus exposure and HLA in healthy donors. Vbeta (60) and Jbeta (13) primers were used in the PCR. The method was immunoSEQ multiplex PCR; TCRdb's version includes in-frame clones alone and lacks a portion of them. The table has 100,000 or so clones, around 79% seen once. Whole-study findings and limits: HLA-A and HLA-B allele assignments for most subjects were reportedly predicted accurately using TCR beta sequences. Per a prior analysis, the majority of TCR beta V segments were productive roughly 90% or roughly 30% of the time.

There are 16 residues in the CDR3. Deletions cut 1 base from V and 8 bases from J, with 20 bases between. In germline, CDR1 is SGDLS, CDR2 YYNGEE. The sequencing input was PBMCs. The source of this sequence is a woman between 40 and 55 years old in good health and CMV-seronegative. The genes are TRBV9 and TRBJ2-3; D possibly corresponds to TRBD2 (6 bases). CDR3 region: CASSVSSGLQSGTQYF. The CDR3 DNA reads TGTGCCAGCAGCGTAAGTTCAGGACTACAATCTGGTACGCAGTATTTT.